This T cell receptor beta chain comes out of a study of T cell repertoires in cytomegalovirus infection. Study context: Matching HLA type and CMV infection were both indicated by public TCR beta signatures. Study-wide points: What dominated the ex vivo response were HLA-C-restricted CMV-specific TCR beta clonotypes.

Details on this clonotype: Its antigen is unknown.

MiXCR, run by TCRdb on the reads, gives a single entry per CDR3 protein. The sample carries 450,000 to 600,000 distinct CDR3 sequences, roughly 10% recorded once. The CDR3 is 12 residues long. V was clipped by 3 bases and J by 3 bases, with 6 bases between them. Germline V lookup: CDR1 SGHNT, CDR2 YYREEE (reference sequence). The genes are TRBV5-4 and TRBJ2-5, with D unresolved. The sequenced material came from PBMCs. This sequence originates from a human donor in good health (CMV status not recorded). Some clones in this sample may be carry-over from other donors' samples. CDR3 sequence reads: CASSSPEETQYF. The CDR3 region has the DNA TGTGCCAGCAGCTCCCCTGAAGAGACCCAGTACTTC.